This T cell receptor beta chain was observed in a study of T cells in Graves' hyperthyroidism and ophthalmopathy. Study conclusions and caveats: Separating ophthalmopathy from stable hyperthyroidism was achieved by a 13 V-J model. The model made its ophthalmopathy prediction, and onset followed a median approximately six months later. Expanded thyroid clonotypes (above 0.001) were mostly also found in blood.

With respect to this clonotype: Its antigen remains unknown.

Under 3 months was the duration of disease in ophthalmopathy patients, who also had a Clinical Activity Score of at least 3 and a NOSPECS grade of at least 4. The V and J ends lost 4 bases and 4 bases respectively, with 22 bases between them. The CDR3 length is 17 residues. The V gene's germline CDR1 is LGHNA and CDR2 YSLEER. Amplified TCR beta CDR3 regions derived from RNA transcripts. The HTBI set primed first-round TCR CDR3 RT-PCR. A single record per CDR3 protein comes from TCRdb applying MiXCR to the multiplex PCR reads. This sample yields 550,000 to 600,000 distinct CDR3 sequences, of which 13% to 15% are seen a single time; over 6% belongs to the top ten.

The sequence came from a woman between 18 and 29 years old with Graves' ophthalmopathy. Sequenced input: blood. V and J are TRBV4-3 and TRBJ1-2; D is uncertain. The CDR3 is CASSPAGPPNRGYGYTF. CDR3 DNA sequence: TGCGCCAGCAGCCCTGCCGGGCCCCCCAATCGAGGCTATGGCTACACCTTC.